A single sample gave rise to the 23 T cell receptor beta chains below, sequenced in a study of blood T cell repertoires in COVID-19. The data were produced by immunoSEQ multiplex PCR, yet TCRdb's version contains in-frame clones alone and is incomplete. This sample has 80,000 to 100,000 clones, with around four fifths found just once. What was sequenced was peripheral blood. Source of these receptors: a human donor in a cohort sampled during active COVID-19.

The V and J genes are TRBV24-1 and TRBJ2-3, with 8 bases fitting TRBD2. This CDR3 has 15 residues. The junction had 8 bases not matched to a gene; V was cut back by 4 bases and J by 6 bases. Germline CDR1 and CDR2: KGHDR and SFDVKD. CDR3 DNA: TGTGCCACCAGTGACTCAAGCGGGAGTGCGGATACGCAGTATTTT. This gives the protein CATSDSSGSADTQYF.

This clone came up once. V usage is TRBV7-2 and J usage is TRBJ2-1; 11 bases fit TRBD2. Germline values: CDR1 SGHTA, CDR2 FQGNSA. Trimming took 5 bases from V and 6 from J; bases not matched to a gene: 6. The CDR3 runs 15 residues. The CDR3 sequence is CASSPELAGVNEQFF. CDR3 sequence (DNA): TGTGCCAGCAGCCCCGAACTAGCGGGGGTCAATGAGCAGTTCTTC.

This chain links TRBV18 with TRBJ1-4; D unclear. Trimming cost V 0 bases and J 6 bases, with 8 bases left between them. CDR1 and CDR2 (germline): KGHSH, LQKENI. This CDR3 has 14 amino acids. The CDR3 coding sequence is TGTGCCAGCTCACCACCTGGGGAGGATGAAAAACTGTTTTTT. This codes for CASSPPGEDEKLFF.

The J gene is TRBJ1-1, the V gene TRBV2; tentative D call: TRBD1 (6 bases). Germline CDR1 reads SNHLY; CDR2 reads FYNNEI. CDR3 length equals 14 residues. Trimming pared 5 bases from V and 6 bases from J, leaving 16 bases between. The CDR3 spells CASSRSGGLSEAFF. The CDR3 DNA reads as TGTGCCAGCAGTCGCTCGGGGGGCCTTTCTGAAGCTTTCTTT.

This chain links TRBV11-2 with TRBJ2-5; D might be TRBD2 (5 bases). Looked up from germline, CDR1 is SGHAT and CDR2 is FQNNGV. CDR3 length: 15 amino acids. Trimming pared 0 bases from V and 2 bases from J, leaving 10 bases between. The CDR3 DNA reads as TGTGCCAGCAGCTTAGATGAGCGCGGGCAAGAGACCCAGTACTTC. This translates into CASSLDERGQETQYF.

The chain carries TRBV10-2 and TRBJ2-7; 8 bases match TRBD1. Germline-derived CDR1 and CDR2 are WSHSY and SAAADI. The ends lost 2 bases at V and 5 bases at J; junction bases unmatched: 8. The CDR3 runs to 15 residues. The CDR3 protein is CASSETGTGTDEQYF. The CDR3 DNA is TGCGCCAGCAGTGAGACCGGGACAGGCACCGACGAGCAGTACTTC.

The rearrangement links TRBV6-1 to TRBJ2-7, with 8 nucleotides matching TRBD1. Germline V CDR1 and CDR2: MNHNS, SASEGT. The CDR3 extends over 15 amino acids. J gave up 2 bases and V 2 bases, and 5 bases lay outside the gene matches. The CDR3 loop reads CASSEQGARPYEQYF. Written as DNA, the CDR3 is TGTGCCAGCAGTGAACAGGGGGCGCGACCCTACGAGCAGTACTTC.

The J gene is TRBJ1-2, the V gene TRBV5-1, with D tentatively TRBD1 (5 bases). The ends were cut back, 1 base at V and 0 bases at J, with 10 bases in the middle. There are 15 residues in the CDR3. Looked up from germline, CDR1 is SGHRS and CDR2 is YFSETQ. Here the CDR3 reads CASSLTGYSNYGYTF. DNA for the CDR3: TGCGCCAGCAGCTTGACAGGCTACTCTAACTATGGCTACACCTTC.

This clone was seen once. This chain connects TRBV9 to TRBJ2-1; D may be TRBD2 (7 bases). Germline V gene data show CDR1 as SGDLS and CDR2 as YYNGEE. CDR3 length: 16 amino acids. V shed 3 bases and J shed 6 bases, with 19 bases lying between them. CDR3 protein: CASSAQRRGGGNEQFF. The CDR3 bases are TGTGCCAGCAGCGCACAACGAAGGGGAGGGGGCAATGAGCAGTTCTTC.

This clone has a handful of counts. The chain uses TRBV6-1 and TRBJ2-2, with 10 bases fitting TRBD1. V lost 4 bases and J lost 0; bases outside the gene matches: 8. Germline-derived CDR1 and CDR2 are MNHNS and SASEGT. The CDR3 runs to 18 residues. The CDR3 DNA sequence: TGTGCCAGCAGTGCCGGGACAGGGGTAGCTCCGAACACCGGGGAGCTGTTTTTT. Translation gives CASSAGTGVAPNTGELFF.

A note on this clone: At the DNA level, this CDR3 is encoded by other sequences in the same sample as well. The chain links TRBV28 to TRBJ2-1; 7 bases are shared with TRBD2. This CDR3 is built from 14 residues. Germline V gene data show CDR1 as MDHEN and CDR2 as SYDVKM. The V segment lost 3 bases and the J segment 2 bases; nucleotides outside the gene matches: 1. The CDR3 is CASSLGGTYNEQFF. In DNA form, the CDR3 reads TGTGCCAGCAGTTTGGGAGGGACCTACAATGAGCAGTTCTTC.

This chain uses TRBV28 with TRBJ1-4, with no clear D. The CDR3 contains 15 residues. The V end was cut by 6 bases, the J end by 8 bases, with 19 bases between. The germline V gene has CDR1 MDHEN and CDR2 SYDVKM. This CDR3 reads CASSALGGWQEKLFF. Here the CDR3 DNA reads TGTGCCAGCAGCGCTCTCGGCGGGTGGCAAGAAAAACTGTTTTTT.

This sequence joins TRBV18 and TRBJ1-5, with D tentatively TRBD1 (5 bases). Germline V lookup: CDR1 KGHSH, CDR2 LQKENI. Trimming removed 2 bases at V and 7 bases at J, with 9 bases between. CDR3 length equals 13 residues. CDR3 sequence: CASSPGGDQPQHF. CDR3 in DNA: TGTGCCAGCTCACCAGGGGGGGACCAGCCCCAGCATTTT.

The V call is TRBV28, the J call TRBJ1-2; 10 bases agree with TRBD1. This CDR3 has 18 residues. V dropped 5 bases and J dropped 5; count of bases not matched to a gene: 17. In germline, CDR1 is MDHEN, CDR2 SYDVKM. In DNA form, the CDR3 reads TGTGCCAGCAGTCTCGATATAGACAGGGGGCGGTATTTGTATGGCTACACCTTC. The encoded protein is CASSLDIDRGRYLYGYTF.

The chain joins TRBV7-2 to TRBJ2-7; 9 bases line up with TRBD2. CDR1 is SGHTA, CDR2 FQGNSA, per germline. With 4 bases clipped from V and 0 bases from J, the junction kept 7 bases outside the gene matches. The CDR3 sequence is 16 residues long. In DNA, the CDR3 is TGTGCCAGCAGCTCCGTGGGAGCGGGAGGCTCCTACGAGCAGTACTTC. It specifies CASSSVGAGGSYEQYF.

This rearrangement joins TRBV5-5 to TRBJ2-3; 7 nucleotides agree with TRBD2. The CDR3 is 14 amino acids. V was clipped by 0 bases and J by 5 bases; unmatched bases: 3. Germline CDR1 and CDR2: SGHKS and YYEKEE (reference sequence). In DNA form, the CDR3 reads TGTGCCAGCAGCTTGGGGATAGCGGGAGATACGCAGTATTTT. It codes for CASSLGIAGDTQYF.

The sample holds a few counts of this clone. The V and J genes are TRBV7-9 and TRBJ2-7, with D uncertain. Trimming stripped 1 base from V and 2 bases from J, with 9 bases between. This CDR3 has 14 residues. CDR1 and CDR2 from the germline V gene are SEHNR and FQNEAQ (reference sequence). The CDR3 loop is CASSLDLQTYEQYF. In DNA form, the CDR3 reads TGTGCCAGCAGCTTAGATCTCCAGACCTACGAGCAGTACTTC.

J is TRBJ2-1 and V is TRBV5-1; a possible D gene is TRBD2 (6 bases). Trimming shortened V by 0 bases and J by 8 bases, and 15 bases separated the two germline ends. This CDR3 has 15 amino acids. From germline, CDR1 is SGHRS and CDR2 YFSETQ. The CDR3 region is CASSLVPGVRDEQFF. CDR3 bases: TGCGCCAGCAGCTTGGTGCCGGGAGTGAGAGATGAGCAGTTCTTC. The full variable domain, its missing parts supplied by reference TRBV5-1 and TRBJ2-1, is KAGVTQTPRYLIKTRGQQVTLSCSPISGHRSVSWYQQTPGQGLQFLFEYFSETQRNKGNFPGRFSGRQFSNSRSEMNVSTLELGDSALYLCASSLVPGVRDEQFFGPGTRLTVL.

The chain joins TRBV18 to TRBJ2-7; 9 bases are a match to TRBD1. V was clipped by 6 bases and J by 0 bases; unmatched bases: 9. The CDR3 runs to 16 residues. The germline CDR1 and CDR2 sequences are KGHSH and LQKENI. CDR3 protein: CASSALGQGISYEQYF. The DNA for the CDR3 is TGTGCCAGCTCTGCCCTGGGACAGGGCATCTCCTACGAGCAGTACTTC.

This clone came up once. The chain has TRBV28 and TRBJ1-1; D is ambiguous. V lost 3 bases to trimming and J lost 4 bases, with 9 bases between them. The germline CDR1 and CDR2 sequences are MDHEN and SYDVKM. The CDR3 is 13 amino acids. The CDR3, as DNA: TGTGCCAGCAGTTTGGAGGCGCGCACTGAAGCTTTCTTT. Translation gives CASSLEARTEAFF.

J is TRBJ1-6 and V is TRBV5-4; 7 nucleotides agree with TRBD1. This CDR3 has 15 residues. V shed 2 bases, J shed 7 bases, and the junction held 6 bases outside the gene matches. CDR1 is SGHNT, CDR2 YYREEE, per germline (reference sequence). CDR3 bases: TGTGCCAGCAGCTTTGCCGGGACAGCCAATTCACCCCTCCACTTT. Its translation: CASSFAGTANSPLHF. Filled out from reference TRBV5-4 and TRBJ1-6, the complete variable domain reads ETGVTQSPTHLIKTRGQQVTLRCSSQSGHNTVSWYQQALGQGPQFIFQYYREEENGRGNFPPRFSGLQFPNYSSELNVNALELDDSALYLCASSFAGTANSPLHFGNGTRLTVT.

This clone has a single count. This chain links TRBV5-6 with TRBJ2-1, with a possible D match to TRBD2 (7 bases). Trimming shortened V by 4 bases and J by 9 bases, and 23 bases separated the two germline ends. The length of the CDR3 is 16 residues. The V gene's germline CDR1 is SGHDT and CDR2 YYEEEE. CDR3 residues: CASSRGGGAPKGEQFF. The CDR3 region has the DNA TGTGCCAGCAGCCGGGGTGGGGGGGCCCCCAAGGGTGAGCAGTTCTTC.

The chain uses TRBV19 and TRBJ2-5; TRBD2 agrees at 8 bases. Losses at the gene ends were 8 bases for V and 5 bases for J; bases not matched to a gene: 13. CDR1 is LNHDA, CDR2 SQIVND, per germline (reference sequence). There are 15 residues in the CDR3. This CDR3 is CASSVPLPSGETQYF. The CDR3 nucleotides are TGTGCCAGTTCGGTTCCTCTCCCTAGCGGGGAGACCCAGTACTTC.